Here is one T cell receptor beta chain with its context. Data came from immunoSEQ multiplex PCR; TCRdb stores just in-frame clones and leaves some out. This table holds about 55,000 clones, roughly 96% found once. These data come from a study of control samples from healthy donors and cancer patients. The sequencing input was blood. The TCR was taken from a man aged 25 to 40 in good health.

The CDR3 nucleotides are TGTGCCACCTCGGCAAACGGTGAAAAACTGTTTTTT. It is translated as CATSANGEKLFF. The chain carries TRBV10-3 and TRBJ1-4; D is undetermined. CDR1 and CDR2 (germline): ENHRY, SYGVKD. The CDR3 is 12 amino acids. V dropped 10 bases and J dropped 7 bases, with 13 bases sitting between them.